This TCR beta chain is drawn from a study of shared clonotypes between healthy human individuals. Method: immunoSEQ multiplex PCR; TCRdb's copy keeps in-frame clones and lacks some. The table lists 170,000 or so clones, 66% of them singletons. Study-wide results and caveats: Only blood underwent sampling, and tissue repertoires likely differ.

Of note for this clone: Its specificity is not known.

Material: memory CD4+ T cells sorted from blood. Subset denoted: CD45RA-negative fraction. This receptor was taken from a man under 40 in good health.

The CDR3 sequence is CASQGGFQQTQYF. CDR3 DNA sequence: TGTGCCAGCCAAGGGGGTTTTCAGCAGACCCAGTACTTC. V is TRBV6-5 and J is TRBJ2-5; D may be TRBD1 (6 bases). Trimming pared 8 bases from V and 6 bases from J, leaving 16 bases between. The germline CDR1 and CDR2 sequences are MNHEY and SVGAGI. This CDR3 region has 13 residues.